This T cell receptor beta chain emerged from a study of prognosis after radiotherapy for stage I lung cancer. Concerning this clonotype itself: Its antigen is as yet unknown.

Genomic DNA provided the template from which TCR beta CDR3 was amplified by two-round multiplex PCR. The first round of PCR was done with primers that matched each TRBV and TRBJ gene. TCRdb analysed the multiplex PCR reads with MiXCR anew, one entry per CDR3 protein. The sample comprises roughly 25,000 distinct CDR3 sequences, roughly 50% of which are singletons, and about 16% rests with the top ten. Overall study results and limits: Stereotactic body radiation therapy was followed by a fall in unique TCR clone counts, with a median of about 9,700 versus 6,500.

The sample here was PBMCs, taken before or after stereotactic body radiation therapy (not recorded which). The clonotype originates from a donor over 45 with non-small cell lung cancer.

The CDR3: CASSRPRAGQVHEQYF. CDR3 nucleotide sequence: TGTGCCAGTAGTAGACCCCGAGCGGGACAGGTCCACGAGCAGTACTTC. The V and J genes are TRBV19 and TRBJ2-7, with D possibly TRBD1 on 8 matching bases. This CDR3 contains 16 residues. Germline values: CDR1 LNHDA, CDR2 SQIVND (reference sequence). V lost 4 bases to trimming and J lost 5 bases, with 21 bases between them.